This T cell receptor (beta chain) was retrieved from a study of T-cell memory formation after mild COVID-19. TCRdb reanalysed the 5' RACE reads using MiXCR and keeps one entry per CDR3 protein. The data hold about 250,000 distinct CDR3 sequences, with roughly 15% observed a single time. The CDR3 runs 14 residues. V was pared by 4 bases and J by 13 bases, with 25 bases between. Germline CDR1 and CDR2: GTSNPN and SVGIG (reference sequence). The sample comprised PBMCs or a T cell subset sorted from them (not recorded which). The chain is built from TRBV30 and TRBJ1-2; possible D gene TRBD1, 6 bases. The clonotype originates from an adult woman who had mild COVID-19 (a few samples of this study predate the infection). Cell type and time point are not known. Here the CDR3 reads CAWTPLLAGTSATF. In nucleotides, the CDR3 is TGTGCCTGGACCCCCTTGTTGGCAGGGACATCGGCCACCTTC.